These 23 T cell receptor delta chains originate from one sample sequenced in a study of Vδ1+ human thymocytes. Study findings and constraints: Thymic TRG and TRD repertoires appeared highly polyclonal.

These TCRs' antigens remain unknown. Extracted RNA was reverse transcribed into cDNA. The CDR3 regions were amplified by multiplex PCR from V-gene primers to a constant-region primer. TCRdb processed the multiplex PCR reads again with the CATT caller. The sample lists 70,000 to 90,000 delta-chain clones; 30% to 45% were seen once. Sequences were obtained from Vdelta1+ gamma-delta thymocytes from the thymus. The sample's subset: FACS-sorted CD3+ TCRalphabeta- TCRVdelta1+ TCRVdelta2- thymocytes. These receptor sequences come from a boy in the first two years of life who had congenital heart surgery.

The rearrangement joins TRDV1 to TRDJ1, with 10 nucleotides matching TRDD3. Germline V lookup: CDR1 TSWWSYY, CDR2 QGS. CDR3 size: 24 residues. J was trimmed by 0 bases and V by 4 bases; bases with no gene match: 29. CDR3 nucleotide sequence: TGTGCTCTTGGGGGAGAAGGATCACACCCCAATCTACTGGGGGATCTTAAGTACACCGATAAACTCATCTTT. It encodes CALGGEGSHPNLLGDLKYTDKLIF.

This chain connects TRDV1 to TRDJ1; the match to TRDD3 covers 13 bases. CDR1 and CDR2 from the germline V gene are TSWWSYY and QGS. The CDR3 loop spans 18 amino acids. J was trimmed by 2 bases and V by 5 bases; bases with no gene match: 11. The DNA of the CDR3 is TGTGCTCTTGGGTCTCCTCTACTGGGGGATACGGGAACCGATAAACTCATCTTT. Protein product: CALGSPLLGDTGTDKLIF.

This clone was picked up a small number of times. The chain joins TRDV1 to TRDJ1, with D hard to call. The V gene's germline CDR1 is TSWWSYY and CDR2 QGS. The V end was cut by 2 bases, the J end by 10 bases, with 26 bases between. The CDR3 has 17 amino acids. The CDR3 sequence: CALGEGWIFRPLEGLIF. DNA for the CDR3: TGTGCTCTTGGGGAAGGTTGGATTTTCCGACCACTCGAGGGACTCATCTTT.

The chain recombines TRDV1 with TRDJ1; 8 nucleotides align to TRDD3. The CDR3 has 19 residues. In germline, CDR1 is TSWWSYY, CDR2 QGS. Trimming removed 0 bases from V and 4 bases from J; junction bases left unmatched: 16. The CDR3 is CALGELLGLPRGIYDKLIF. As DNA, the CDR3 is TGTGCTCTTGGGGAACTTCTAGGGCTCCCGCGGGGGATATACGATAAACTCATCTTT.

A word on this clone: At one boundary the junction diverges from the germline segment, which might be a read error. The chain combines TRDV2 with TRDJ1; D perhaps matches TRDD3 (5 bases). Germline values: CDR1 GEAIGNYY, CDR2 EKD. The CDR3 sequence is 16 residues long. DNA for the CDR3: TGTGCCTGTGCCACCGTAGCTGGTAGAGGGGGCGATAAACTCATCTTT. Protein: CACATVAGRGGDKLIF.

The sample holds a few counts of this clone. The chain is built from TRDV2 and TRDJ1; D is unresolved. The CDR3 consists of 12 residues. From germline, CDR1 is GEAIGNYY and CDR2 EKD. Trimming shortened V by 9 bases and J by 1 base, and 11 bases separated the two germline ends. The CDR3 sequence: CATGYPTDKLIF. In DNA, the CDR3 is TGTGCCACCGGGTACCCCACCGATAAACTCATCTTT.

Details on this clone: Other DNA sequences in the same sample also yield this CDR3. V usage is TRDV1 and J usage is TRDJ1, with 8 bases lining up with TRDD3. Looked up from germline, CDR1 is TSWWSYY and CDR2 is QGS. V was pared by 0 bases and J by 0 bases, with 21 bases of the junction left unmatched. This CDR3 comprises 22 residues. In nucleotides, the CDR3 is TGTGCTCTTGGGGAACTAGACGGTCCGTACTGGGGGTCCCCTTGGTACACCGATAAACTCATCTTT. Translated: CALGELDGPYWGSPWYTDKLIF.

This clone has a handful of counts. The chain joins TRDV1 to TRDJ1, with D unclear. The V and J ends lost 3 bases and 0 bases respectively, with 20 bases between them. CDR3 size: 18 residues. Germline loops: CDR1 TSWWSYY, CDR2 QGS. This CDR3 reads CALGELSSTRSYTDKLIF. CDR3 coding DNA: TGTGCTCTTGGGGAGCTTTCCAGCACTAGATCGTACACCGATAAACTCATCTTT.

This clone occurred a few times. This chain joins TRDV1 and TRDJ1, with TRDD2 as a possible D gene (6 bases). This CDR3 contains 18 residues. Germline CDR1 reads TSWWSYY; CDR2 reads QGS. The V and J ends lost 3 bases and 0 bases respectively, with 20 bases between them. In DNA, the CDR3 is TGTGCTCTTGGGGACTTCCTTCCACTAGGAGGGCACACCGATAAACTCATCTTT. Translated: CALGDFLPLGGHTDKLIF.

This clone has a handful of counts. The rearrangement links TRDV1 to TRDJ1, with D maybe TRDD3 (5 bases). V dropped 2 bases and J dropped 0 bases, with 28 bases sitting between them. The CDR3 consists of 21 residues. CDR1 and CDR2 (germline): TSWWSYY, QGS. The CDR3 nucleotides read TGTGCTCTTGGGGAAACCCCACTAAGAAACGTAAACTGGCGATACACCGATAAACTCATCTTT. Its protein is CALGETPLRNVNWRYTDKLIF.

This clone has only a few counts. The rearrangement joins TRDV1 to TRDJ1, with 10 bases identical to TRDD3. V shed 2 bases and J 3 bases; nucleotides not matched to a gene: 30. Germline V CDR1 and CDR2: TSWWSYY, QGS. CDR3 length: 24 amino acids. The chain's CDR3 is CALGEVALPFRTGGSSSGPDKLIF. The CDR3 DNA is TGTGCTCTTGGGGAAGTCGCCCTCCCCTTCCGCACTGGGGGATCCTCCTCCGGTCCCGATAAACTCATCTTT.

V usage is TRDV1 and J usage is TRDJ1; TRDD3 matches at 13 bases. This CDR3 region has 22 residues. The V segment lost 2 bases and the J segment 10 bases; nucleotides outside the gene matches: 28. Germline-derived CDR1 and CDR2 are TSWWSYY and QGS. CDR3 in DNA: TGTGCTCTTGGGGAATCTAACACCGACGCCCGTACTGGGGGATACGCTCATGCCTTACTCATCTTT. This encodes CALGESNTDARTGGYAHALLIF.

The J gene is TRDJ1, the V gene TRDV2; a possible D gene is TRDD1 (5 bases). Trimming removed 8 bases at V and 8 bases at J, with 32 bases between. CDR1 is GEAIGNYY, CDR2 EKD, per germline. The CDR3 is 17 residues long. The CDR3 nucleotides are TGTGCCTCGACGGGGCCCCTGGTGGAAATCGCGGAGCAGAAACTCATCTTT. The encoded protein is CASTGPLVEIAEQKLIF.

The chain combines TRDV1 with TRDJ1; either TRDD2 or TRDD3 may fit D (5 bases each). The CDR3 length is 27 residues. The V gene lost 2 bases and the J gene lost 0 bases, with 46 bases spanning the gap. Germline lookup yields CDR1 TSWWSYY and CDR2 QGS. The CDR3 nucleotides are TGTGCTCTTGGGGAAAGGCCTTCGGCTTTTTCGGGGGCTTCCGCGGGATCAGGCCCCTCGTACACCGATAAACTCATCTTT. Translated, it gives CALGERPSAFSGASAGSGPSYTDKLIF.

This clone was seen a few times. This chain uses TRDV1 with TRDJ1, with TRDD3 matching over 11 bases. Germline V gives CDR1 TSWWSYY, CDR2 QGS. The CDR3 covers 24 residues. The junction had 32 bases not matched to a gene; V was cut back by 1 base and J by 7 bases. The chain's CDR3 is CALGEQPPGFPHSLVWGIRIKLIF. The CDR3 nucleotides read TGTGCTCTTGGGGAACAGCCACCGGGCTTCCCACACTCACTTGTGTGGGGGATACGTATTAAACTCATCTTT.

The chain carries TRDV1 and TRDJ1; D remains unclear. Looked up from germline, CDR1 is TSWWSYY and CDR2 is QGS. V gave up 0 bases and J gave up 2 bases, with 16 bases separating them. The length of the CDR3 is 17 residues. The CDR3 spells CALGELYPATTTDKLIF. The CDR3, as DNA: TGTGCTCTTGGGGAACTTTATCCTGCGACGACGACCGATAAACTCATCTTT.

This clone has more than one count but fewer than ten. This sequence joins TRDV2 and TRDJ1, with 11 positions matching TRDD3. The J segment lost 10 bases and the V segment lost 0 bases, leaving 9 bases of the junction unmatched. The germline CDR1 and CDR2 sequences are GEAIGNYY and EKD. CDR3 length equals 15 residues. The CDR3 protein is CACDTEGLGDNVLIF. The CDR3 bases are TGTGCCTGTGACACCGAGGGACTGGGGGATAATGTACTCATCTTT.

V is TRDV1 and J is TRDJ1; no clear D. V shed 3 bases and J shed 0 bases, with 35 bases lying between them. The length of the CDR3 is 23 residues. The germline gives CDR1 TSWWSYY, CDR2 QGS. The CDR3 DNA reads TGTGCTCTTGGGGATGTAACCCGACCCCGTTCCCGCAACCTTATTCGGTACACCGATAAACTCATCTTT. It encodes CALGDVTRPRSRNLIRYTDKLIF.

This clone was recorded a few times. The J gene is TRDJ1, the V gene TRDV1; D unclear. CDR1 and CDR2 (germline): TSWWSYY, QGS. The CDR3 runs 13 residues. Trimming took 2 bases from V and 3 from J, leaving 7 bases between them. CDR3 nucleotide sequence: TGTGCTCTTGGGGAAAAAAACTCCGATAAACTCATCTTT. Its protein product is CALGEKNSDKLIF.

The V and J genes are TRDV1 and TRDJ1; TRDD3 agrees at 10 bases. Germline V lookup: CDR1 TSWWSYY, CDR2 QGS. The CDR3 covers 18 residues. Trimming cost V 5 bases and J 12 bases; bases outside gene matches: 24. CDR3 residues: CALGKVLPRTGGSGRIIF. In nucleotides, the CDR3 is TGTGCTCTTGGGAAAGTCCTTCCCCGTACTGGGGGATCTGGGAGGATCATCTTT.

J is TRDJ1 and V is TRDV1, with a weak D call TRDD3 (5 bases). Between the trimmed V and J ends, which lost 3 bases and 2 bases, there was a span of 19 bases. The CDR3 loop spans 17 amino acids. Germline CDR1 is TSWWSYY and CDR2 is QGS. CDR3 bases: TGTGCTCTTGGGGATCCCCCCGGCTGGGCGCATACCGATAAACTCATCTTT. It codes for CALGDPPGWAHTDKLIF.

Remarks on this clone: Given a much more abundant clone one base away, this may be a read error. Other DNA sequences in the sample encode the same CDR3. This sequence joins TRDV2 and TRDJ1; a weak D match, TRDD3 (6 bases). This CDR3 comprises 18 residues. Germline V gene lookup returns CDR1 GEAIGNYY and CDR2 EKD. V was cut by 3 bases and J by 0 bases, with 22 bases left in between. DNA for the CDR3: TGTGCCTGTGACTTTCCTGGGGCGACCTTGTTGTACACCGATAAACTCATCTTT. This gives the protein CACDFPGATLLYTDKLIF.

The gene calls are TRDV1 and TRDJ1; possibly TRDD2 or TRDD3 for D (5 bases each). The CDR3 has 17 amino acids. V lost 9 bases to trimming and J lost 0 bases, with 23 bases between them. Per the germline V gene, CDR1 is TSWWSYY and CDR2 is QGS. DNA for the CDR3: TGTGCTCTCGGGATCCTAGTCCCTAGGTGGTACACCGATAAACTCATCTTT. Protein: CALGILVPRWYTDKLIF.